Below, 8 T cell receptor beta chains from the same sample are listed, as sequenced in a study of control samples from healthy donors and cancer patients. The protocol was immunoSEQ multiplex PCR, while the TCRdb copy is restricted to in-frame clones and leaves out a portion. The repertoire holds 100,000 or so clones, with roughly four fifths as singletons. The sample taken for sequencing was blood. Source of these receptors: a woman between 45 and 65 years old in good health.

This chain links TRBV19 with TRBJ1-4, with D unresolved. CDR3 length: 12 residues. The V end lost 4 bases, the J end lost 8 bases, and 8 bases lay between the germline ends. CDR1 LNHDA and CDR2 SQIVND come from the germline V gene (reference sequence). DNA for the CDR3: TGTGCCAGTAGTAGGTCTGGAGAAAAACTGTTTTTT. Amino acid sequence: CASSRSGEKLFF.

This clone appeared a single time. The chain couples TRBV7-8 to TRBJ1-1, with 9 positions matching TRBD1. The CDR3 length is 16 residues. The germline gives CDR1 SGHVS, CDR2 FQNEAQ. V shed 5 bases and J 4 bases; nucleotides not matched to a gene: 11. The CDR3 DNA sequence: TGTGCCAGCAGCGCCTCCGGGACAGGGATCGGCACTGAAGCTTTCTTT. Translated, it gives CASSASGTGIGTEAFF. Full variable domain (missing parts from reference TRBV7-8 and TRBJ1-1): GAGVSQSPRYKVAKRGQDVALRCDPISGHVSLFWYQQALGQGPEFLTYFQNEAQLDKSGLPSDRFFAERPEGSVSTLKIQRTQQEDSAVYLCASSASGTGIGTEAFFGQGTRLTVV.

CDR3 in amino acids: CASSQDGGNQPQHF. CDR3 DNA sequence: TGTGCCAGCAGCCAAGATGGAGGCAATCAGCCCCAGCATTTT. The chain is built from TRBV4-2 and TRBJ1-5; no definite D call. V lost 0 bases and J lost 2, with 5 bases in between. Germline values: CDR1 LGHNA, CDR2 YNFKEQ. The CDR3 runs 14 residues.

This clone is deemed large. V is TRBV19 and J is TRBJ1-4; D unclear. Per the germline V gene, CDR1 is LNHDA and CDR2 is SQIVND (reference sequence). The CDR3 has 17 residues. With 3 bases removed from V and 0 bases from J, the gap between germline ends came to 14 bases. The CDR3 reads CASSMDVWEATNEKLFF. DNA for the CDR3: TGTGCCAGTAGTATGGACGTTTGGGAGGCAACTAATGAAAAACTGTTTTTT.

The genes are TRBV7-9 and TRBJ1-4, with a weak D call TRBD1 (5 bases). The V and J ends lost 9 bases and 4 bases respectively, with 15 bases between them. Germline V lookup: CDR1 SEHNR, CDR2 FQNEAQ (reference sequence). This CDR3 has 14 residues. The CDR3 loop is CASSAWGGNEKLFF. As DNA, the CDR3 is TGTGCCAGTTCCGCCTGGGGCGGTAATGAAAAACTGTTTTTT.

The chain carries TRBV6-2 or TRBV6-3 and TRBJ2-3; TRBD1 is a possible D gene (6 bases). The CDR3 runs to 12 residues. The V gene's germline CDR1 is MNHEY and CDR2 SVGEGT. The V end was cut by 5 bases, the J end by 10 bases, with 13 bases between. CDR3 nucleotides: TGTGCCAGCAGTGACAGGCTAGAGTCGCAGTATTTT. Translating gives CASSDRLESQYF.

This CDR3 reads CASSHYEQYF. CDR3 DNA: TGTGCCAGCAGCCACTACGAGCAGTACTTC. The chain combines TRBV6-2 or TRBV6-3 with TRBJ2-7; unclear D gene. V lost 6 bases and J 3 bases, leaving 3 bases between the germline ends. This CDR3 is built from 10 residues. CDR1 MNHEY and CDR2 SVGEGT come from the germline V gene.

This clone has more than one count but fewer than ten. The chain employs TRBV28 and TRBJ1-3; D is ambiguous. The CDR3 length is 15 residues. V was clipped by 7 bases and J by 0 bases, with 13 bases between them. Per germline, CDR1 MDHEN and CDR2 SYDVKM. CDR3 nucleotide sequence: TGTGCCAGCATCAGCGGTCAGCTCTCTGGAAACACCATATATTTT. Residues: CASISGQLSGNTIYF.